This TCR beta chain was identified during a study of glioma-infiltrating T cells. General study findings and limits: Non-neoplastic patients had below-expected tissue-blood divergence, while all gliomas exceeded expectation.

TCR alpha and beta CDR3 regions were amplified from RNA using iRepertoire nested multiplex PCR. TCRdb ran MiXCR on the multiplex PCR reads and lists one entry per CDR3 protein. The repertoire includes over 130,000 distinct CDR3 sequences, more than 35% of them detected once, and over 15% sits in the top ten. The germline gives CDR1 DFQATT, CDR2 SNEGSKA (reference sequence). The ends were cut back, 6 bases at V and 7 bases at J, with 22 bases in the middle. The CDR3 has 15 amino acids. This clonotype was recorded only once. Its antigen is unidentified. The receptor was derived from a human donor with low-grade glioma or glioblastoma, undergoing nonglioma brain surgery, or in good health (not recorded which). The sequencing sample was made of glioma tissue, nonneoplastic brain tissue, or PBMCs (not recorded which). The rearrangement links TRBV20-1 to TRBJ2-1; D may be TRBD2 (7 bases). CDR3 DNA: TGCAGTGCCCGTCCCGAGGGGGAGGGGTTTAATGAGCAGTTCTTC. Translation: CSARPEGEGFNEQFF.